The 20 T cell receptor beta chains presented below share a single source sample, sequenced in a study of T cells in Graves' hyperthyroidism and ophthalmopathy. RNA transcripts yielded amplified TCR beta CDR3 regions. Using the HTBI primer set, a first-round RT-PCR was run on the TCR CDR3. TCRdb re-analysed the multiplex PCR reads in MiXCR, keeping a single row per CDR3 protein. This table holds around 400,000 distinct CDR3 sequences, 15% to 18% found once. Source material: blood. The receptors here all came from a woman aged 18 to 35 with Graves' hyperthyroidism that later progressed to Graves' ophthalmopathy.

This clonotype was found many times. The V call is TRBV3-1, the J call TRBJ2-5; 8 bases are shared with TRBD1. The CDR3 totals 16 residues. Germline V gene sequence: CDR1 LGHDT, CDR2 YNNKEL (reference sequence). Unmatched junction bases numbered 6, after V lost 1 base and J lost 2 bases. CDR3 DNA sequence: TGTGCCAGCAGCCAAGCTGGACAGGGCAGACAAGAGACCCAGTACTTC. It encodes CASSQAGQGRQETQYF.

This clonotype was counted only a few times. The rearrangement uses TRBV20-1 and TRBJ1-2; 10 bases are shared with TRBD1. Germline assignment: CDR1 DFQATT and CDR2 SNEGSKA (reference sequence). The CDR3 has 13 residues. V shed 3 bases and J 6 bases; nucleotides not matched to a gene: 4. The CDR3 coding sequence is TGCAGTGCTAGTGGACAGGGGGTTAATGGCTACACCTTC. Its translation is CSASGQGVNGYTF.

Comments on this clonotype: Being one base from a much bigger clone, this may be a read error. This sequence joins TRBV27 and TRBJ1-1; no reliable D call. Germline CDR1 and CDR2: MNHEY and SMNVEV (reference sequence). There are 15 residues in the CDR3. The CDR3 reads CASGLSPPMNTEAFF. The DNA for the CDR3 is TGTGCCAGCGGTTTATCGCCCCCTATGAACACTGAAGCTTTCTTT.

This clonotype was seen a handful of times. The genes are TRBV20-1 and TRBJ2-3, with 9 positions matching TRBD2. Germline V gene data show CDR1 as DFQATT and CDR2 as SNEGSKA (reference sequence). The CDR3 loop spans 14 amino acids. The V and J ends lost 5 bases and 6 bases, in that order; junction bases with no gene match: 9. CDR3 sequence (DNA): TGCAGTGCTTTCCCTAGCGGGATAGCGGATACGCAGTATTTT. It codes for CSAFPSGIADTQYF.

This clonotype showed up many times. The chain uses TRBV30 and TRBJ2-3, with TRBD1 identical over 9 bases. Losses at the gene ends were 5 bases for V and 5 bases for J; bases not matched to a gene: 14. Germline lookup yields CDR1 GTSNPN and CDR2 SVGIG (reference sequence). This CDR3 contains 16 residues. The CDR3 DNA sequence: TGTGCCTGGGGTACGGCACGGACAGGGGTTATAGATACGCAGTATTTT. It codes for CAWGTARTGVIDTQYF.

This clonotype was seen repeatedly, ten times or more. The gene calls are TRBV20-1 and TRBJ2-3; TRBD1 is a possible D gene (5 bases). The V and J ends lost 2 bases and 4 bases respectively, with 13 bases between them. The CDR3 loop spans 14 amino acids. The germline gives CDR1 DFQATT, CDR2 SNEGSKA (reference sequence). The CDR3 DNA follows: TGCAGTGCTAGACATGGGGCTCGCGCAGATACGCAGTATTTT. This gives the protein CSARHGARADTQYF.

This clonotype has ten or more counts. The chain employs TRBV20-1 and TRBJ2-2; D gene ambiguous. Trimming took 4 bases from V and 0 from J, leaving 21 bases between them. This CDR3 comprises 18 residues. Germline values: CDR1 DFQATT, CDR2 SNEGSKA (reference sequence). The CDR3, as DNA: TGCAGTGCTACCCCGGTTTGGGTTTCTGGGCCGAACACCGGGGAGCTGTTTTTT. Translating gives CSATPVWVSGPNTGELFF.

Many counts were recorded for this clonotype. CDR3 sequence: CASSLAISDYAGGEQFF. Here the CDR3 DNA reads TGCGCCAGCAGCTTGGCCATATCGGACTACGCCGGGGGTGAGCAGTTCTTC. This rearrangement joins TRBV5-1 to TRBJ2-1, with D possibly being TRBD2 (6 bases). CDR3 length equals 17 residues. V was cut by 0 bases and J by 9 bases, with 22 bases left in between. Germline V gene lookup returns CDR1 SGHRS and CDR2 YFSETQ.

The chain combines TRBV10-3 with TRBJ2-1; D ambiguous. With the DNA end fitting TRBJ2-7 better, the J assignment may be wrong. Germline V lookup: CDR1 ENHRY, CDR2 SYGVKD. This CDR3 comprises 12 residues. CDR3 DNA sequence: TGTGCCATCAGTGAGTCCCTCAATGAGCAGTACTTC. Its translation: CAISESLNEQYF.

This clonotype was recorded many times. The rearrangement joins TRBV6-6 to TRBJ1-1, with no clear D. With 2 bases removed from V and 2 bases from J, the gap between germline ends came to 6 bases. Germline values: CDR1 MNHNY, CDR2 SVGAGI (reference sequence). The CDR3 loop spans 13 amino acids. The CDR3 protein is CASSYRLNTEAFF. The CDR3 DNA is TGTGCCAGCAGTTACAGACTCAACACTGAAGCTTTCTTT.

CDR3 coding DNA: TGTGCCAGCAGTCCCCGGGGGGGGATGAACACTGAAGCTTTCTTT. It codes for CASSPRGGMNTEAFF. V is TRBV12-3 or TRBV12-4 and J is TRBJ1-1, with D tentatively TRBD1 (5 bases). V was pared by 5 bases and J by 0 bases, with 13 bases between. This CDR3 is built from 15 residues.

This clonotype has at least ten counts. The V call is TRBV5-1, the J call TRBJ2-3; D is undetermined. The CDR3 has 15 residues. V lost 4 bases and J 0 bases, leaving 12 bases between the germline ends. The germline V gene encodes CDR1 SGHRS and CDR2 YFSETQ. CDR3 sequence (DNA): TGCGCCAGCAGCCAACGCCCGGACAGCACAGATACGCAGTATTTT. This translates into CASSQRPDSTDTQYF.

This clonotype was seen ten or more times. J is TRBJ2-7 and V is TRBV18; TRBD2 matches 13 bases. Germline lookup yields CDR1 KGHSH and CDR2 LQKENI. The CDR3 has 16 residues. J gave up 5 bases and V 5 bases, and 9 bases lay outside the gene matches. The CDR3 DNA is TGTGCCAGCTCATCTCTCCCGGGACTAGCGGGAAACGAGCAGTACTTC. It yields the protein CASSSLPGLAGNEQYF.

This clonotype was found many times. The CDR3 loop reads CSVRQGVAYEQYF. The CDR3 DNA reads as TGCAGTGTCCGACAGGGGGTTGCCTACGAGCAGTACTTC. This chain joins TRBV20-1 and TRBJ2-7; 9 bases are shared with TRBD1. CDR1 is DFQATT, CDR2 SNEGSKA, per germline (reference sequence). The CDR3 spans 13 residues. J was trimmed by 2 bases and V by 7 bases; bases with no gene match: 6.

The chain joins TRBV11-3 to TRBJ2-1; 8 nucleotides line up with TRBD1. Germline CDR1 reads SGHNT; CDR2 reads YENEEA. V shed 3 bases, J shed 9 bases, and the junction held 13 bases outside the gene matches. The CDR3 is made up of 16 amino acids. The CDR3 DNA follows: TGTGCCAGCAGCTTGGGCAACTCAGGGGGCGCGGGTGAGCAGTTCTTC. Translating it yields CASSLGNSGGAGEQFF.

This clonotype was counted once. It may be a read error: a sequence one base away is much more abundant. The chain employs TRBV20-1 and TRBJ2-7; TRBD1 agrees at 8 bases. This CDR3 spans 15 amino acids. The V gene's germline CDR1 is DFQATT and CDR2 SNEGSKA (reference sequence). This CDR3 reads CSARVRTGSSYEQCF. The CDR3 DNA reads as TGCAGTGCTAGAGTGAGGACAGGGTCCTCCTACGAGCAGTGCTTC.

CDR3 coding DNA: TGTGCCAGCAGTGAGGGGACTAGCGGGAGGGAGGGCACAGATACGCAGTATTTT. The encoded protein is CASSEGTSGREGTDTQYF. The J gene is TRBJ2-3, the V gene TRBV6-1; 16 bases align to TRBD2. Trimming at V came to 3 bases and at J to 1 base, leaving 4 bases not matched to a gene. This CDR3 has 18 residues. Germline V CDR1 and CDR2: MNHNS, SASEGT.

CDR3: CASSLGAAYEQYF. Written as DNA, the CDR3 is TGTGCCAGCAGTTTAGGGGCGGCCTACGAGCAGTACTTC. The V gene is TRBV28, the J gene TRBJ2-7, with D possibly matching TRBD1 (5 bases). This CDR3 has 13 amino acids. Germline assignment: CDR1 MDHEN and CDR2 SYDVKM. The V end was cut by 2 bases, the J end by 2 bases, with 7 bases between.

The rearrangement joins TRBV6-2 or TRBV6-3 to TRBJ2-1, with D tentatively TRBD2 (6 bases). Germline assignment: CDR1 MNHEY and CDR2 SVGEGT. The CDR3 length is 15 residues. Trimming pared 5 bases from V and 0 bases from J, leaving 11 bases between. The CDR3 DNA follows: TGTGCCAGCAGTCCCCACGGGGGCTCCTACAATGAGCAGTTCTTC. Amino acids: CASSPHGGSYNEQFF.

Ten or more counts support this clonotype. The chain carries TRBV13 and TRBJ2-7; TRBD2 might be the D (6 bases). From germline, CDR1 is PRHDT and CDR2 FYEKMQ (reference sequence). Trimming stripped 5 bases from V and 1 base from J, with 9 bases between. The CDR3 is made up of 13 amino acids. The CDR3 here is CASSGRGSYEQYF. The CDR3 DNA sequence: TGTGCCAGCAGCGGACGGGGGTCCTACGAGCAGTACTTC.